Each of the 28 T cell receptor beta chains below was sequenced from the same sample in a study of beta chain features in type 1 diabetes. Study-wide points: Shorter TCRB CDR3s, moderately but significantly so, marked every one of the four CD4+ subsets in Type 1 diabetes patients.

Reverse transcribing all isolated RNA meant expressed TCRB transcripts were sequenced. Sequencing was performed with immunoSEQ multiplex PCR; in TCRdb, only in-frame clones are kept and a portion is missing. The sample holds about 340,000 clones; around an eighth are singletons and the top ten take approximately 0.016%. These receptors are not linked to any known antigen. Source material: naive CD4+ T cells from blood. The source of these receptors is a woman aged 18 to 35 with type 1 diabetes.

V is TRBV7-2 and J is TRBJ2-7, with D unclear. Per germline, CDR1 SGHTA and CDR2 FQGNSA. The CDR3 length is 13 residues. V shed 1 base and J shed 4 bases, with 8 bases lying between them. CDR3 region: CASSLVGAYEQYV. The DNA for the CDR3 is TGTGCCAGCAGCTTAGTTGGAGCATACGAGCAGTACGTC.

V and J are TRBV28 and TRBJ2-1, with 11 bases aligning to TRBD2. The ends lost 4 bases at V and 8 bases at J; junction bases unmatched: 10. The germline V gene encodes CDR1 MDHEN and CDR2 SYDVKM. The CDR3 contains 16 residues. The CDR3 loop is CASSSVTSGSWDEQFF. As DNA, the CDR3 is TGTGCCAGCAGTTCTGTCACTAGCGGGAGTTGGGATGAGCAGTTCTTC.

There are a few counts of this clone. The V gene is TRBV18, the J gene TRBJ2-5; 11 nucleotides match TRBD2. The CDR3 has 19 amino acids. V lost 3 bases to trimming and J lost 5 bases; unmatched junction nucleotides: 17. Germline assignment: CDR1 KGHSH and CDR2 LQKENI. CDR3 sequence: CASSPPPTSGRFSWETQYF. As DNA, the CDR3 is TGTGCCAGCTCACCCCCTCCTACTAGCGGGAGATTCTCATGGGAGACCCAGTACTTC.

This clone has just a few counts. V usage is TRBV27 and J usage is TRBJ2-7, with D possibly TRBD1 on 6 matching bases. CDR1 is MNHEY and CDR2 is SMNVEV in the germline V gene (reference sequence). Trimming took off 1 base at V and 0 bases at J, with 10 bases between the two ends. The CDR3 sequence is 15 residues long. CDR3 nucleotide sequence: TGTGCCAGCAGTTTATACGACAGGAGCTCCTACGAGCAGTACTTC. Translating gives CASSLYDRSSYEQYF.

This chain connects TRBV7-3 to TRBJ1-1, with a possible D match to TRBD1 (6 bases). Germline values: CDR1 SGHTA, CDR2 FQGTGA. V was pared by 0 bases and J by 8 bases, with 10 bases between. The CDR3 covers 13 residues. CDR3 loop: CASSLTPGVEAFF. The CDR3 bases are TGTGCCAGCAGCTTAACTCCAGGGGTCGAAGCTTTCTTT.

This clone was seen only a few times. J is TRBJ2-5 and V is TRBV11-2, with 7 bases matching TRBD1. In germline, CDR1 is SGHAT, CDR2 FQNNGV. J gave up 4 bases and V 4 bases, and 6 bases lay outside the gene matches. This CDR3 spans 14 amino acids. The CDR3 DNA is TGTGCCAGCAGCTCCACAGGGGTGGGAGAGACCCAGTACTTC. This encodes CASSSTGVGETQYF.

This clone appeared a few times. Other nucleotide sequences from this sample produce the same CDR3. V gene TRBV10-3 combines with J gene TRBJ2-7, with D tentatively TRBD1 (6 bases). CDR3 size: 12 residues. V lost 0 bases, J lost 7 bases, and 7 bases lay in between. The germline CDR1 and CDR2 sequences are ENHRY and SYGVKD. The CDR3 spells CAISESGGEQYF. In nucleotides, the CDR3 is TGTGCCATCAGTGAGTCAGGGGGTGAGCAGTACTTC.

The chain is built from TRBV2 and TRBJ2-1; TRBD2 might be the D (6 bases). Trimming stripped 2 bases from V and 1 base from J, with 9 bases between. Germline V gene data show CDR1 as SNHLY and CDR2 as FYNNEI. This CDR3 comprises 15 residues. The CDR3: CASSESSGSYNEQFF. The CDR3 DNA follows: TGTGCCAGCAGTGAAAGTAGCGGATCCTACAATGAGCAGTTCTTC.

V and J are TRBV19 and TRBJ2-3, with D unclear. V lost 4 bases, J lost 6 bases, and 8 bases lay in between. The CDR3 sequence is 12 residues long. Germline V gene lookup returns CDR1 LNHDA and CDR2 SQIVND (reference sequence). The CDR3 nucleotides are TGTGCCAGTAGTACCAGTCTCGATACGCAGTATTTT. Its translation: CASSTSLDTQYF. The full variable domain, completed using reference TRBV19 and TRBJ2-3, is DGGITQSPKYLFRKEGQNVTLSCEQNLNHDAMYWYRQDPGQGLRLIYYSQIVNDFQKGDIAEGYSVSREKKESFPLTVTSAQKNPTAFYLCASSTSLDTQYFGPGTRLTVL.

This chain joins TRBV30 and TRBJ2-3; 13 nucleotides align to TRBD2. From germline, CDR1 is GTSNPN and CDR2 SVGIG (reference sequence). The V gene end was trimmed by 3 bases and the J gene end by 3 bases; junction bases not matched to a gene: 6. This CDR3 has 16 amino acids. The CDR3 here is CAWSLTTSGRTDTQYF. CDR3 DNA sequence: TGTGCCTGGAGCCTGACGACTAGCGGGAGGACAGATACGCAGTATTTT. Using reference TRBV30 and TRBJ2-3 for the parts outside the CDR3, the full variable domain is SQTIHQWPATLVQPVGSPLSLECTVEGTSNPNLYWYRQAAGRGLQLLFYSVGIGQISSEVPQNLSASRPQDRQFILSSKKLLLSDSGFYLCAWSLTTSGRTDTQYFGPGTRLTVL.

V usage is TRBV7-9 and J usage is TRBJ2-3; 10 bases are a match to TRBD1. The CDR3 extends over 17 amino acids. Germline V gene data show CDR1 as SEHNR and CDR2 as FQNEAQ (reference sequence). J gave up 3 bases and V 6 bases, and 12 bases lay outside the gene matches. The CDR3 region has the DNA TGTGCCAGCAGTTACCTGAGGGGGACAGGGGCGACAGATACGCAGTATTTT. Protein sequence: CASSYLRGTGATDTQYF.

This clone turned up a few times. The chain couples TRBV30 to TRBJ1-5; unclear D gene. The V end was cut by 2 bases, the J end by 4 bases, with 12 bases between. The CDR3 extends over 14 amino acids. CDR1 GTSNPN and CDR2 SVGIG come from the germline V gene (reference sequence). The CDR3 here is CAWSHRERNQPQHF. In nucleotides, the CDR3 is TGTGCCTGGAGTCACCGGGAGAGAAATCAGCCCCAGCATTTT.

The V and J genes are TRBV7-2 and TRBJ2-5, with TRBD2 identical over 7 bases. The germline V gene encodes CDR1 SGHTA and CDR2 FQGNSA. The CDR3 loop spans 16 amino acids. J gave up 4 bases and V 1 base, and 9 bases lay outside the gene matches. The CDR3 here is CASSLGGGSRGETQYF. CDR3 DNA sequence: TGTGCCAGCAGCTTAGGCGGCGGGAGCCGAGGAGAGACCCAGTACTTC.

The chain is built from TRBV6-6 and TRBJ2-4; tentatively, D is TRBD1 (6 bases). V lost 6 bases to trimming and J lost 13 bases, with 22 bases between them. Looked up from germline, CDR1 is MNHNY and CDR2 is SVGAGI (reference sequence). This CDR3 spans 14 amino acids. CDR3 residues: CASSTAGTPELQYF. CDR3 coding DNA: TGTGCCAGCAGCACCGCCGGGACACCCGAACTACAGTACTTC.

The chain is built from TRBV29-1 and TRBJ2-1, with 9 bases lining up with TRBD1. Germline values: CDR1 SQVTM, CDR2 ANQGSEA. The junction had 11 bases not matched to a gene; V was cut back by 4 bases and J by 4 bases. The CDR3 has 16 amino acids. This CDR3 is CSVGRTGTGSYNEQFF. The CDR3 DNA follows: TGCAGCGTTGGACGAACCGGGACAGGGAGTTACAATGAGCAGTTCTTC.

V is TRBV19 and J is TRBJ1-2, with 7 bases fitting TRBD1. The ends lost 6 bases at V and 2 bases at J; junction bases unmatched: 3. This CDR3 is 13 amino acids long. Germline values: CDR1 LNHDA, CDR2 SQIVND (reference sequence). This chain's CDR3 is CASRETGNYGYTF. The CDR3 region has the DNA TGTGCCAGTAGGGAGACAGGGAACTATGGCTACACCTTC.

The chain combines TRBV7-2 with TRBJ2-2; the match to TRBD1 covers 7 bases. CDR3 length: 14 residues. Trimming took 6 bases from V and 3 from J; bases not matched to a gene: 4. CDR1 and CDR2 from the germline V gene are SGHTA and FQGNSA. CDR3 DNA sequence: TGTGCCAGCAGAGAACAGGGGCACACCGGGGAGCTGTTTTTT. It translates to CASREQGHTGELFF.

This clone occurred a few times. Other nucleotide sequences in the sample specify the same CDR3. The CDR3 loop reads CASSPRTGDTEAFF. DNA for the CDR3: TGTGCCAGCTCACCAAGGACAGGGGACACTGAAGCTTTCTTT. The V and J genes are TRBV18 and TRBJ1-1; 9 positions agree with TRBD1. The V segment lost 2 bases and the J segment 3 bases; nucleotides outside the gene matches: 1. Germline CDR1 and CDR2: KGHSH and LQKENI. The CDR3 totals 14 residues.

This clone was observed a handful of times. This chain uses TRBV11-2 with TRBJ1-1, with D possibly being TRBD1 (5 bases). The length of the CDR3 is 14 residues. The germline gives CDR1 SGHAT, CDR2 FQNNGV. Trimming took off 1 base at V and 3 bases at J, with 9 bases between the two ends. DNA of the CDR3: TGTGCCAGCAGCTTAGCAGGGATTGACACTGAAGCTTTCTTT. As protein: CASSLAGIDTEAFF.

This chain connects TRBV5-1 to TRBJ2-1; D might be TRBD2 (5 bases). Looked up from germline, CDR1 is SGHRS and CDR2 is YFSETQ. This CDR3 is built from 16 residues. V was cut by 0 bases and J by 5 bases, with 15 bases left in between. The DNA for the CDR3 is TGCGCCAGCAGCTTGGTCCCGGGCGCCGGGGACAATGAGCAGTTCTTC. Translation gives CASSLVPGAGDNEQFF.

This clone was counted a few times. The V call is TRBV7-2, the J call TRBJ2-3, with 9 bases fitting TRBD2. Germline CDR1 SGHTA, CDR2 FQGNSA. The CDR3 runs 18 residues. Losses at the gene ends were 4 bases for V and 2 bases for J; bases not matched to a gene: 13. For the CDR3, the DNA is TGTGCCAGCAGCTCTACTCACTTAGCGGGAGTCCTCACAGATACGCAGTATTTT. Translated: CASSSTHLAGVLTDTQYF.

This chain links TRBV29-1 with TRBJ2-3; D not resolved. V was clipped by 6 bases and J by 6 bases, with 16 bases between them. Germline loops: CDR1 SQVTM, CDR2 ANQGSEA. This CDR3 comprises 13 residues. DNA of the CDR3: TGCAGCGTGAGTAGTATAACCAGGGATACGCAGTATTTT. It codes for CSVSSITRDTQYF.

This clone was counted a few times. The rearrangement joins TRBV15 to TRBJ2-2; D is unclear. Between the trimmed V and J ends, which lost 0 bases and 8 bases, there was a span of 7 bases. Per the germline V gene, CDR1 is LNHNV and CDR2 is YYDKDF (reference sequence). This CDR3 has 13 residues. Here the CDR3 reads CATSREWRGELFF. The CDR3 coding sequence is TGTGCCACCAGCAGAGAGTGGCGGGGGGAGCTGTTTTTT. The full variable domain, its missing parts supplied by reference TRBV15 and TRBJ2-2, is DAMVIQNPRYQVTQFGKPVTLSCSQTLNHNVMYWYQQKSSQAPKLLFHYYDKDFNNEADTPDNFQSRRPNTSFCFLDIRSPGLGDTAMYLCATSREWRGELFFGEGSRLTVL.

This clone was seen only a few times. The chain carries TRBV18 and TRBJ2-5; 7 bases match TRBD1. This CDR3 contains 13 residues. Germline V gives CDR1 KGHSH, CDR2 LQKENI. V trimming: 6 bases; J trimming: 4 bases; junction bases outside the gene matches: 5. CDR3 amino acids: CASSRTGSETQYF. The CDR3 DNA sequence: TGTGCCAGCTCCCGGACAGGATCAGAGACCCAGTACTTC.

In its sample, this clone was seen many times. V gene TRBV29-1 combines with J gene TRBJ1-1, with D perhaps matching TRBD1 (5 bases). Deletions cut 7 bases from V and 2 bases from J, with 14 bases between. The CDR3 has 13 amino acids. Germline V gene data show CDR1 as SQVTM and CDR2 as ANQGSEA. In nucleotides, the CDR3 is TGCAGCGCCAACCGCAGGGATAACACTGAAGCTTTCTTT. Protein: CSANRRDNTEAFF.

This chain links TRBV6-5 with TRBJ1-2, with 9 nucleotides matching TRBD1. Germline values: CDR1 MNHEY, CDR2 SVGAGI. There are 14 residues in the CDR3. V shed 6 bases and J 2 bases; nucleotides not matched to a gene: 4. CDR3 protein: CASRETGGNYGYTF. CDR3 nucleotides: TGTGCCAGCAGGGAAACAGGGGGCAACTATGGCTACACCTTC.

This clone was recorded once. CDR3 loop: CASKFWQVNEKLFF. CDR3 in DNA: TGTGCCAGCAAGTTTTGGCAGGTTAATGAAAAACTGTTTTTT. The chain uses TRBV6-1 and TRBJ1-4, with unresolved D. CDR3 length: 14 residues. Germline CDR1 reads MNHNS; CDR2 reads SASEGT. V was shortened by 7 bases and J by 4 bases, with 13 bases between the two germline ends.

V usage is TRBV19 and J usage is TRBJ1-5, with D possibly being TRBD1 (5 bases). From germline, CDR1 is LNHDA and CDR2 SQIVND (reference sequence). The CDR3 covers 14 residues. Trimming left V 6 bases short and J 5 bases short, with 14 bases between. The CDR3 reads CASRSVGGDQPQHF. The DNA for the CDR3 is TGTGCCAGTAGGAGCGTGGGAGGGGATCAGCCCCAGCATTTT.